The clone carrying this T cell receptor beta chain was seen more than once but under ten times. Its antigen is not identified. This specimen belongs to a study of beta chain features in type 1 diabetes. Study as a whole: Patients were similar to healthy donors in age and gender (as well as in cell yields).

Sequenced material consisted of expressed TCRB transcripts (all of the isolated RNA was reverse transcribed). Here immunoSEQ multiplex PCR was the method, and the copy in TCRdb shows in-frame clones only, minus some. The data contain fewer than 150,000 clones, about 7.1% of them singletons. The CDR3 has 17 amino acids. V was cut by 0 bases and J by 3 bases, with 14 bases left in between. The V gene's germline CDR1 is KGHSH and CDR2 LQKENI. Whole-study findings and limits: Any HLA type influence on TCRB rearrangement was left unresolved here. Type 1 diabetes patients had moderately but significantly shorter TCRB CDR3s in all four CD4+ subsets.

All of the sorted populations showed purity greater than 95%. The clonotype comes from a woman younger than 45 in good health. This chain uses TRBV18 with TRBJ2-2; D gene uncertain. Specimen: central memory CD4+ T cells from blood. This CDR3 reads CASSPPAHLGYTGELFF. CDR3 in DNA: TGTGCCAGCTCACCACCGGCCCATCTCGGGTACACCGGGGAGCTGTTTTTT.